What follows describes a single T cell receptor beta chain. This clonotype has just a few counts. Its antigen remains undetermined. No quality values exist for individual bases; no much larger clone is one base distant. Instrument used: Illumina NovaSeq 6000. cDNA libraries for TCRalpha and TCRbeta were prepared by 5'RACE using constant-segment primers, with sample barcodes and unique molecular identifiers added. RNA was extracted from every sample with Trizol reagent. Amplification of the libraries took two PCR steps, and the second step added a second sample barcode plus Illumina TruSeq adapters. The libraries were sequenced on an Illumina NovaSeq using 2 x 150 bp paired-end reads. On the authors' methods: With migec v1.2.7, reads were demultiplexed and then collapsed into UMI-guided consensus sequences. Using mixcr v2.1.11, UMI consensuses were aligned to TRA and TRB V and J templates and then assembled into clonotypes. Clonotypes were classified as expanded or contracted when called significant by both edgeR and NoisET, with noise models trained on biological replicates. For edgeR calls, the cutoffs were a false discovery rate-adjusted p below 0.01 and a log2 fold-change threshold of 1. As an exploratory analysis of dynamics, max-normalized trajectories of the 1000 most abundant clonotypes were examined with PCA combined with hierarchical clustering. The CD4 or CD8 phenotype of responding clones was assigned using the separately sequenced CD4+ and CD8+ repertoires. TCRdb's own reprocessing of the public reads used fastp at Q25 and MiXCR and kept productive beta chains. Rows merge per CDR3 protein into single entries with the most common DNA and genes. TCRdb's processing, not the authors' own work, is the source of the V and J calls. The sample table shows roughly 280,000 distinct CDR3 sequences, and roughly 16% are seen once. Of the sample, 22% falls within the top ten clones.

The record originates from a study of T-cell memory formation after mild COVID-19 (dated by TCRdb to the early 2020s). As for the study more broadly: TCR sequence clusters from the two donors were found to be largely donor specific. Longitudinal TCRalpha and TCRbeta repertoire sequencing tracked T-cell clones expanding and contracting after mild COVID-19 in two donors. Two young, previously healthy adult volunteers made up the cohort, one male and one female. Study-level results and caveats: Whether the second-wave clones peaking on day 37 were SARS-CoV-2 specific was not confirmed. Some responding clones were found in pre-infection memory, which suggests that pre-existing cross-reactive memory T cells took part in the SARS-CoV-2 response. Only a couple of mild cases were covered in the study, and larger cohorts including severe cases with pre-infection samples were considered necessary. Clones contracting from day 15 to 85 had balanced CD4/CD8 phenotypes, while a second wave expanding from day 15 to 37 was biased towards CD4+. Contracting CD4+ clones were located mainly in the CM and EM memory subsets, whereas CD8+ clones were found to be enriched in EMRA.

Ficoll-Paque density gradient centrifugation was the method used to isolate PBMCs. The CDR3 runs 15 amino acids, cysteine and phenylalanine included. The CDR3 DNA has 45 bases and is translated from base 1. Taken from the germline V gene, the CDR1 and CDR2 loops are MNHEY and SVGEGT. Trimming costs V 1 base and J 4 bases, and their ends lie 11 bases apart. The clonotype was recovered from a man aged 18 to 30 who had mild COVID-19 (a few samples of this study predate the infection). The sample titles of this study are shuffled in the database, so cell type and time point are left out; the donor was told from shared clones. The rearrangement combines TRBV6-2 or TRBV6-3 with TRBJ2-1, with TRBD2 tentatively as D gene (6 bases match). Sequenced: PBMCs or a T cell subset sorted from them (not recorded which). The sequenced DNA is TGTGCCAGCAGTTACTATCGACTAGTTTACAATGAGCAGTTCTTC. Its product reads: CASSYYRLVYNEQFF.